The clone carrying this T cell receptor beta chain was counted a few times. This sample stems from a study of blood T cell repertoires in COVID-19. The CDR3 is 13 amino acids. Trimming stripped 4 bases from V and 6 bases from J, with 12 bases between. The germline V gene encodes CDR1 SGHDT and CDR2 YYEEEE. In the authors' methods: Reference gene primer amplification in the assay estimated nucleated cell counts. The table came from immunoSEQ multiplex PCR; TCRdb's copy has only in-frame clones and leaves some out. For V, J and clone size, that table is used; D and trimming come from the DNA. The table records 190,000 or so clones, approximately 78% of them present only once.

The V and J genes are TRBV5-6 and TRBJ2-3; D is perhaps TRBD2 (5 bases). Material for sequencing was peripheral blood. The TCR sequence derives from a woman of 80 years or more with active or convalescent COVID-19. The CDR3 reads CASSIGSSDTQYF. CDR3 sequence (DNA): TGTGCCAGCAGCATTGGGAGTAGCGATACGCAGTATTTT.